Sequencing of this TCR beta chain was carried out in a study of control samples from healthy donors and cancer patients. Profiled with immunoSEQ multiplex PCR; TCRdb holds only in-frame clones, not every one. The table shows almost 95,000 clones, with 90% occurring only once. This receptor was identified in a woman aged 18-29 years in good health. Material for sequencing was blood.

CDR3 protein: CSVGQNEQFF. As DNA, the CDR3 is TGCAGTGTTGGACAGAATGAGCAGTTCTTC. The chain employs TRBV20-1 and TRBJ2-1; the D gene is possibly TRBD1 (6 bases). V lost 7 bases, J lost 7 bases, and 8 bases lay in between. The germline V gene has CDR1 DFQATT and CDR2 SNEGSKA (reference sequence). This CDR3 contains 10 residues.